This T cell receptor (beta chain) was recorded in a study of T cell responses to AZD1222 COVID-19 vaccine. Findings and caveats of the study: With dominance at 160-218 and 743-854, vaccine-associated CD4 TCRs spanned spike.

The assay was immunoSEQ multiplex PCR, and TCRdb's table has in-frame clones only and misses some. The sample lists around 99,000 clones; about 90% were seen once. Worth noting for this clone: The antigen remains undetermined.

Between the trimmed V and J ends, which lost 5 bases and 8 bases, there was a span of 7 bases. Germline CDR1 is MGHDK and CDR2 is SYGVNS. The CDR3 totals 11 residues. The TCR was taken from an adult in good health. The chain joins TRBV25-1 to TRBJ2-1, with D hard to call. Here the sequenced sample was peripheral blood, taken on day 0 of AZD1222 vaccination. CDR3 coding DNA: TGTGCCAGCAGTCCCGTGGATGAGCAGTTCTTC. This gives the protein CASSPVDEQFF.